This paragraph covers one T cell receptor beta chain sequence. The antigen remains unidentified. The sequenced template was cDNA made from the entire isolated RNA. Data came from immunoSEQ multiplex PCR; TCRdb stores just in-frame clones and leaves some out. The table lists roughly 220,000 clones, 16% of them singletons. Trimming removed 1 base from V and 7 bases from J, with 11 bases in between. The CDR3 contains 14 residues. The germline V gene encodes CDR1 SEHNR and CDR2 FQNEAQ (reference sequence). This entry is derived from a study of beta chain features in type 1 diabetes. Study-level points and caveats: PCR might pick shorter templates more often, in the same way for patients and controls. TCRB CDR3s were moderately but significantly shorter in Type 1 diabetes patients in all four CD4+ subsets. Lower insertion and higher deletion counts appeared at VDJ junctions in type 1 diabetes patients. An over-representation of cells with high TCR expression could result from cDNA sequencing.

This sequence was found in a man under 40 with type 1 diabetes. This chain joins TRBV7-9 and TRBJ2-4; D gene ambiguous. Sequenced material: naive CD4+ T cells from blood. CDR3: CASSLGSLPNIQYF. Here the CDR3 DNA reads TGTGCCAGCAGCTTAGGCAGTTTACCCAACATTCAGTACTTC.